This TCR beta chain stems from a study of cytomegalovirus exposure and HLA in healthy donors. Across the whole study: Most donors, roughly 77% of 350 to 450 genotyped, fell in the Caucasian-associated ancestry cluster.

Trimming at V came to 4 bases and at J to 6 bases, leaving 6 bases not matched to a gene. Germline V gene lookup returns CDR1 SGHNT and CDR2 YYREEE (reference sequence). The CDR3 loop spans 13 amino acids. PCR primers comprised 60 Vbeta and 13 Jbeta primers. The repertoire was sequenced with immunoSEQ multiplex PCR; TCRdb's copy has only in-frame clones and lacks some. This repertoire shows about 85,000 clones, 75% to 85% found once; its top ten account for roughly 32%. The sequenced material came from PBMCs. The source is a man over 45 in good health and CMV-seropositive. The V call is TRBV5-4, the J call TRBJ1-2; 7 nucleotides line up with TRBD1. The CDR3 loop reads CASSVDRDHGYTF. In nucleotides, the CDR3 is TGTGCCAGCAGCGTCGACAGGGATCATGGCTACACCTTC.